This is a list of T cell receptor beta chains from one sample in a study of post-analysis software for immune sequencing data. TCRdb fed the PCR reads into MiXCR, producing one record per CDR3 protein. The table lists 250,000 to 300,000 distinct CDR3 sequences, less than 40% of them singletons, with under 5.5% in the top ten. The specimen sequenced was blood. The receptors stem from a girl aged 10 to 17 with multiple sclerosis. CDR3s include the opening cysteine and the closing phenylalanine or tryptophan. The order of the fields is J gene, clone size, V gene, D gene, CDR3 protein, CDR3 DNA. A D gene is named only where the DNA matches it firmly. Size values are once, few and many counts, or a class for expanded clones, and some rows have none.

TRBJ2-1 | . | TRBV12-3/TRBV12-4 | . | CAGSPWSGSSMGNEQFF | TGTGCCGGCAGCCCCTGGTCCGGGTCGTCAATGGGCAATGAGCAGTTCTTC
TRBJ2-5 | . | TRBV7-2 | . | CASSPYSQTQYF | TGTGCCAGCAGCCCATACTCGCAGACCCAGTACTTC
TRBJ2-1 | . | TRBV27 | . | CASSSRGTSYNEQFF | TGTGCCAGCAGCTCCCGGGGGACATCTTACAATGAGCAGTTCTTC
TRBJ2-4 | many | TRBV2 | . | CASLSIAKNIQYF | TGTGCCAGTCTCAGCATAGCCAAAAACATTCAGTACTTC
TRBJ1-2 | many | TRBV5-6 | . | CASSWEGPVQINYGYTF | TGTGCCAGCAGCTGGGAGGGGCCTGTACAGATTAACTATGGCTACACCTTC
TRBJ1-4 | many | TRBV14 | . | CASSQDLGEKLFF | TGTGCCAGCAGCCAAGATCTTGGTGAAAAACTGTTTTTT
TRBJ1-2 | many | TRBV5-1 | TRBD1 | CASSQGQEHDGYTF | TGCGCCAGCAGCCAGGGACAGGAGCACGATGGCTACACCTTC
TRBJ2-5 | many | TRBV6-6 | . | CASSPRGPQYF | TGTGCCAGCAGTCCCAGGGGACCCCAGTACTTC
TRBJ2-1 | few | TRBV5-1 | . | CASSLGWGLLSYNEQFF | TGCGCCAGCAGCTTGGGGTGGGGGCTCCTCTCCTACAATGAGCAGTTCTTC
TRBJ1-5 | once | TRBV20-1 | TRBD1 | CSARGQGGPSSNQPQHF | TGCAGTGCTAGGGGACAGGGGGGACCATCTAGCAATCAGCCCCAGCATTTT
TRBJ2-2 | few | TRBV7-8 | TRBD1 | CASSTGQGSAGELFF | TGTGCCAGCAGTACGGGACAGGGATCCGCCGGGGAGCTGTTTTTT
TRBJ2-7 | once | TRBV6-5 | TRBD1 | CASRIRDRGSYEQYF | TGTGCCAGCAGGATACGGGACAGGGGTTCCTACGAGCAGTACTTC
TRBJ2-5 | once | TRBV11-3 | TRBD1 | CASSAIRTGEETQYF | TGTGCCAGCAGCGCGATTAGGACAGGGGAAGAGACCCAGTACTTC
TRBJ2-6 | . | TRBV9 | . | CASSVASSGANVLTF | TGTGCCAGCAGCGTAGCCAGCTCTGGGGCCAACGTCCTGACTTTC
TRBJ1-2 | . | TRBV7-9 | . | CASSSQVDHYTF | TGTGCCAGCAGCTCTCAGGTGGATCACTACACCTTC
TRBJ1-5 | many | TRBV6-5 | . | CASSYYSRGPQHF | TGTGCCAGCAGTTACTACTCTCGGGGGCCCCAGCATTTT
TRBJ2-3 | many | TRBV20-1 | TRBD2 | CSARDKGLVSIDTQYF | TGCAGTGCTAGAGATAAGGGACTAGTATCCATCGATACGCAGTATTTT